This entry lists 18 T cell receptor beta chains sequenced from one sample in a study of blood T cell repertoires in COVID-19. Assay used: immunoSEQ multiplex PCR; TCRdb lists only in-frame clones, some missing. Of over 95,000 clones listed, less than 85% are singletons. Sequencing used peripheral blood. The source is a human donor in a cohort sampled during active COVID-19.

The chain combines TRBV12-2 with TRBJ2-5; the D call in the table, TRBD1, was not verified against the DNA. TRBV12-2 is a pseudogene. The CDR3 is 14 amino acids. CDR3 DNA sequence: TGTGCAAGTCGCTTAGGGGCACCTCAAGAGACCCAGTACTTC. The encoded protein is CASRLGAPQETQYF.

The V and J genes are TRBV7-3 and TRBJ2-3, with 11 bases matching TRBD2. The CDR3 spans 16 residues. Germline CDR1 and CDR2: SGHTA and FQGTGA. V shed 5 bases and J 2 bases; nucleotides not matched to a gene: 6. In DNA form, the CDR3 reads TGTGCCAGCAGCGCGGGACTAGCGGCACCCACAGATACGCAGTATTTT. This sequence encodes CASSAGLAAPTDTQYF.

The rearrangement links TRBV2 to TRBJ2-5; 10 bases line up with TRBD2. The V and J ends lost 0 bases and 2 bases, in that order; junction bases with no gene match: 6. Germline V gene lookup returns CDR1 SNHLY and CDR2 FYNNEI. This CDR3 spans 17 amino acids. The CDR3 protein is CASSEAGSGGGQETQYF. CDR3 coding DNA: TGTGCCAGCAGTGAAGCCGGGAGCGGGGGGGGACAAGAGACCCAGTACTTC.

This rearrangement joins TRBV4-3 to TRBJ2-7; 10 bases align to TRBD1. This CDR3 has 16 amino acids. The V segment lost 4 bases and the J segment 2 bases; nucleotides outside the gene matches: 8. Germline loops: CDR1 LGHNA, CDR2 YSLEER. The CDR3 loop reads CASSRYRTGGPYEQYF. Written as DNA, the CDR3 is TGCGCCAGCAGCCGGTACCGGACAGGGGGTCCCTACGAGCAGTACTTC.

The chain couples TRBV7-3 to TRBJ2-2; 7 nucleotides match TRBD2. The CDR3 is made up of 15 amino acids. Germline V gene lookup returns CDR1 SGHTA and CDR2 FQGTGA. V gave up 5 bases and J gave up 0 bases; unmatched junction bases: 3. In nucleotides, the CDR3 is TGTGCCAGCAGCCCCGGACTAGCGAACACCGGGGAGCTGTTTTTT. It encodes CASSPGLANTGELFF.

J is TRBJ2-1 and V is TRBV19; 11 bases map to TRBD2. From germline, CDR1 is LNHDA and CDR2 SQIVND (reference sequence). V gave up 6 bases and J gave up 4 bases; unmatched junction bases: 5. The CDR3 has 15 amino acids. The CDR3 region is CASRYSGGAYNEQFF. The CDR3 nucleotides are TGTGCCAGTAGATATAGCGGGGGGGCTTACAATGAGCAGTTCTTC.

The rearrangement joins TRBV10-3 to TRBJ2-7, with D possibly matching TRBD1 (6 bases). This CDR3 is built from 16 residues. The V end was cut by 4 bases, the J end by 4 bases, with 20 bases between. Germline V gene lookup returns CDR1 ENHRY and CDR2 SYGVKD. The CDR3 DNA follows: TGTGCCATCAGTGGATTAGCCGGGACATCCGTTTACGAGCAGTACTTC. Translated: CAISGLAGTSVYEQYF.

The chain carries TRBV15 and TRBJ1-6; a weak D match, TRBD1 (5 bases). Germline V gives CDR1 LNHNV, CDR2 YYDKDF (reference sequence). The CDR3 is 14 residues long. Between the trimmed V and J ends, which lost 6 bases and 5 bases, there was a span of 11 bases. For the CDR3, the DNA is TGTGCCACCAGGTGGGGGGTAGATAATTCACCCCTCCACTTT. Residues: CATRWGVDNSPLHF.

This clone was detected once. V is TRBV5-1 and J is TRBJ2-1; tentative D call: TRBD1 (5 bases). Trimming took 6 bases from V and 9 from J, leaving 22 bases between them. CDR3 size: 15 residues. Germline CDR1 reads SGHRS; CDR2 reads YFSETQ. CDR3 bases: TGCGCCAGCACCTCACTTGGCGCAGGGATGAGTGAGCAGTTCTTC. Translation: CASTSLGAGMSEQFF.

This clone was seen just once. J is TRBJ2-5 and V is TRBV6-6; 12 bases are a match to TRBD2. With V trimmed by 4 bases and J by 1 base, 4 bases remained unmatched. This CDR3 has 16 amino acids. Germline V CDR1 and CDR2: MNHNY, SVGAGI (reference sequence). The CDR3 loop reads CASSFLAGGAQETQYF. The CDR3 DNA sequence: TGTGCCAGCAGTTTCCTAGCGGGGGGGGCCCAAGAGACCCAGTACTTC.

The CDR3 here is CASSPTGPSDGYTF. For the CDR3, the DNA is TGCGCCAGCAGCCCGACAGGACCCTCCGATGGCTACACCTTC. The chain employs TRBV5-1 and TRBJ1-2, with a weak D call TRBD1 (6 bases). Germline loops: CDR1 SGHRS, CDR2 YFSETQ. Trimming removed 4 bases at V and 6 bases at J, with 16 bases between. CDR3 size: 14 residues.

This clone appeared a few times. The rearrangement links TRBV6-2 or TRBV6-3 to TRBJ1-1; 7 bases agree with TRBD1. The CDR3 runs to 16 residues. J was trimmed by 1 base and V by 1 base; bases with no gene match: 6. The germline V gene encodes CDR1 MNHEY and CDR2 SVGEGT. CDR3 DNA sequence: TGTGCCAGCAGTTACTATCAGGCAGGGGGGAACACTGAAGCTTTCTTT. Its protein is CASSYYQAGGNTEAFF.

V usage is TRBV18 and J usage is TRBJ1-1; TRBD1 matches at 7 bases. J was trimmed by 3 bases and V by 5 bases; bases with no gene match: 3. Germline CDR1 KGHSH, CDR2 LQKENI. This CDR3 is 13 amino acids long. The CDR3: CASSTTGDTEAFF. CDR3 nucleotides: TGTGCCAGCTCAACTACAGGGGACACTGAAGCTTTCTTT.

This chain joins TRBV4-3 and TRBJ1-2; 10 nucleotides agree with TRBD1. The CDR3 totals 15 residues. Trimming cost V 2 bases and J 5 bases; bases outside gene matches: 5. CDR1 LGHNA and CDR2 YSLEER come from the germline V gene. Written as DNA, the CDR3 is TGCGCCAGCAGCCAACGACAGGGGGCCTGGTATGGCTACACCTTC. Translating it yields CASSQRQGAWYGYTF.

V and J are TRBV7-2 and TRBJ1-2; D ambiguous. V lost 1 base and J 6 bases, leaving 12 bases between the germline ends. The CDR3 runs to 14 residues. The germline CDR1 and CDR2 sequences are SGHTA and FQGNSA. CDR3 protein: CASSLGRGLHGYTF. The DNA for the CDR3 is TGTGCCAGCAGCTTAGGACGGGGTTTGCATGGCTACACCTTC.

V gene TRBV18 combines with J gene TRBJ2-7, with D perhaps TRBD1 (7 bases). In germline, CDR1 is KGHSH, CDR2 LQKENI. The CDR3 is 15 amino acids. V lost 3 bases, J lost 1 base, and 13 bases lay in between. CDR3 sequence reads: CASSPTQGGSYEQYF. Here the CDR3 DNA reads TGTGCCAGCTCACCCACGCAGGGGGGTTCCTACGAGCAGTACTTC.

This clone was detected once. The CDR3 DNA follows: TGCAGCGCCAGGGACAGCTCCTACGAGCAGTACTTC. Translated: CSARDSSYEQYF. This rearrangement joins TRBV29-1 to TRBJ2-7; TRBD1 agrees at 7 bases. V trimming: 7 bases; J trimming: 0 bases; junction bases outside the gene matches: 3. CDR3 length: 12 amino acids. Per the germline V gene, CDR1 is SQVTM and CDR2 is ANQGSEA.

The chain links TRBV2 to TRBJ2-7, with D perhaps matching TRBD1 (5 bases). Germline values: CDR1 SNHLY, CDR2 FYNNEI. V lost 3 bases to trimming and J lost 4 bases, with 10 bases between them. This CDR3 contains 13 residues. The CDR3: CASSDQGLYEQYF. The CDR3, as DNA: TGTGCCAGCAGTGACCAGGGATTGTACGAGCAGTACTTC.